The rows below give T cell receptor beta chains drawn from one sample of a study of identical twins. TCRdb called the 5' RACE reads again in MiXCR, with one record for every CDR3 protein. The sample records 450,000 or so distinct CDR3 sequences, approximately 15% being singletons. Another study also made use of these data, one on yellow fever vaccine responses in identical twins.

The sample consisted of CD4+ T cells sorted from blood. The receptors originated from a woman between 18 and 30 years old in good health. Each CDR3 is given with its conserved first and last residue. The D gene is left open where the match is weak. The listing skips clone size in some rows; elsewhere it reads once, few, many or a size class.

V gene	J gene	D gene	clone size	CDR3 DNA	CDR3 protein
TRBV28	TRBJ1-4	TRBD1	-	TGTGCCAGCAGGGGACAGGGGGATAATGAAAAACTGTTTTTT	CASRGQGDNEKLFF
TRBV4-2	TRBJ2-3	TRBD2	-	TGTGCCAGCAGCCAGAATACCGTTGGTAGCGGGAGGGCAGATACGCAGTATTTT	CASSQNTVGSGRADTQYF
TRBV12-3/TRBV12-4	TRBJ2-3	-	many	TGTGCCAGCAGTTCTCGATTGGGAACAGATACGCAGTATTTT	CASSSRLGTDTQYF
TRBV2	TRBJ2-7	-	few	TGTGCCAGCAGTGAAGAGCAGACCTACGAGCAGTACTTC	CASSEEQTYEQYF
TRBV27	TRBJ2-1	-	few	TGTGCCAGCAGAATAATGCCAGGGGTTCTGTTCTTC	CASRIMPGVLFF
TRBV6-1	TRBJ2-2	TRBD1	few	TGTGCCAGCAGCGACTGGGACAGGGGCAACACCGGGGAGCTGTTTTTT	CASSDWDRGNTGELFF
TRBV12-3/TRBV12-4	TRBJ1-2	-	few	TGTGCCAGCAGTTTATCGGGGGGAAGGAACTATGGCTACACCTTC	CASSLSGGRNYGYTF
TRBV28	TRBJ2-7	-	few	TGTGCCAGCAGTGTGCCGGGATTCCTAGACGAGCAGTACTTC	CASSVPGFLDEQYF
TRBV9	TRBJ2-5	-	many	TGTGCCAGCAGCGTAGGAGCTCGGTTACACCAAGAGACCCAGTACTTC	CASSVGARLHQETQYF
TRBV29-1	TRBJ2-7	-	-	TGCAGCGTTTGGCTTGGACCGCCGTACGAGCAGTACTTC	CSVWLGPPYEQYF
TRBV9	TRBJ2-3	TRBD1	few	TGTGCCAGCAGCCCAACCCGGGGGACAGGGAGTTATCCAGATACGCAGTATTTT	CASSPTRGTGSYPDTQYF
TRBV12-3/TRBV12-4	TRBJ2-1	TRBD2	-	TGTGCCAGCAGGCCCCCGGGACTAGAGGGGGTCAGTGAGCAGTTCTTC	CASRPPGLEGVSEQFF
TRBV20-1	TRBJ2-1	-	-	TGCAGTGCAACGGCCATCTCCTACAATGAGCAGTTCTTC	CSATAISYNEQFF
TRBV5-1	TRBJ2-1	-	many	TGCGCCAGCAGTCCGGGACTCTCCTCCTACAATGAGCAGTTCTTC	CASSPGLSSYNEQFF
TRBV7-9	TRBJ2-2	TRBD2	few	TGTGCCAGCAGCTTAGGTGGACTAGCGGGAGACACCGGGGAGCTGTTTTTT	CASSLGGLAGDTGELFF
TRBV12-3/TRBV12-4	TRBJ2-2	-	many	TGTGCCAGCAGCCCTGACAGTTCGCCCGGGGAGCTGTTTTTT	CASSPDSSPGELFF
TRBV5-1	TRBJ2-7	TRBD2	few	TGCGCCAGCAGCTTGGAGGGCGGGAGCATCTCCTACGAGCAGTACTTC	CASSLEGGSISYEQYF
TRBV28	TRBJ2-1	TRBD1	few	TGTGCCAGCAGTTCCCCTGGGACAGGCGTTAACAATGAGCAGTTCTTC	CASSSPGTGVNNEQFF
TRBV12-3/TRBV12-4	TRBJ2-7	TRBD1	many	TGTGCCAGCAGCCTTACAGGGGCTGGCGAGCAGTACTTC	CASSLTGAGEQYF
TRBV9	TRBJ2-1	-	-	TGTGCCAGCAGCACCTCCCTGGGGGTGCGACACCTTTACAATGAGCAGTTCTTC	CASSTSLGVRHLYNEQFF